The present entry profiles one TCR beta chain with its context. This sample was included in a study of blood T cell repertoires in COVID-19. On the study more broadly: The study drew acute and convalescent COVID-19 samples from the United States, Italy and Spain. T cells, B-cell-depleted T cells, or PBMCs provided the cDNA or gDNA that served as material.

In the authors' workflow: The assay estimated nucleated cells by amplifying reference gene primers. TCRdb's copy holds only in-frame clones and misses some; the assay was immunoSEQ multiplex PCR. V and J calls and clone size come straight from that table; D and trimming were deduced from the DNA. The sample holds more than 65,000 clones; around 85% are singletons and the top ten take more than 4.5%. Germline loops: CDR1 LGHNA, CDR2 YNFKEQ. CDR3 size: 15 residues. The trim removed 6 bases at V and 3 bases at J, leaving 10 bases unmatched. The sequencing input was peripheral blood. The sequence came from a man between 60 and 70 years old with acute or convalescent COVID-19. This sequence joins TRBV4-2 and TRBJ2-5; the match to TRBD1 covers 7 bases. The CDR3: CASSHYGQGEETQYF. In nucleotides, the CDR3 is TGTGCCAGCAGTCACTATGGGCAGGGGGAAGAGACCCAGTACTTC.